The present TCR beta chain was sequenced within a study of CD8 T cells in ankylosing spondylitis. From the 5' RACE reads, TCRdb called clonotypes with MiXCR, one entry per CDR3 protein. The sample has a few hundred thousand distinct CDR3 sequences; under 20% are singletons. The CDR3 sequence is 13 residues long. V lost 5 bases and J lost 3, with 11 bases in between. Looked up from germline, CDR1 is PRHDT and CDR2 is FYEKMQ (reference sequence). As for this clonotype: Its matching antigen is unknown. One base away lies a much larger clone, so this may be a sequencing read error.

The study, taken as a whole, reports: Fewer than ten highly homologous variants made up a TCR beta motif that seemed to typify ankylosing spondylitis blood. Significantly higher representation of disease-linked clones was reported for matched ankylosing spondylitis synovial fluid.

The sequencing input was blood, either unsorted or a sorted T cell fraction (not recorded which). The TCR originated in a male donor with ankylosing spondylitis or in good health (not recorded which). The chain employs TRBV13 and TRBJ2-7; D is unclear. The DNA for the CDR3 is TGTGCCAGCAGCCCCCTGGACCGCTACGAGCAGTACTTC. Protein: CASSPLDRYEQYF.